The present TCR beta chain was sequenced within a study of blood T cell repertoires in COVID-19. Looked up from germline, CDR1 is SNHLY and CDR2 is FYNNEI. CDR3 size: 16 residues. V was trimmed by 2 bases and J by 4 bases, leaving 15 bases between them. Source study methods: Counts of nucleated cells, estimated from reference gene primer amplification, were obtained. Measured with immunoSEQ multiplex PCR; TCRdb has only the in-frame clones, and not every one. V, J and clone size are those of that table, while D and trimming were read from the DNA. Counted here are roughly 55,000 clones, around 87% occurring once; the ten biggest clones make up under 8%.

The source of this sequence is a man between 60 and 75 years old with active or convalescent COVID-19. What was sequenced was peripheral blood. The rearrangement joins TRBV2 to TRBJ1-5; perhaps TRBD1 as D (6 bases). Here the CDR3 reads CASSEQGPSVNQPQHF. The DNA of the CDR3 is TGTGCCAGCAGTGAACAGGGGCCGAGCGTAAATCAGCCCCAGCATTTT.